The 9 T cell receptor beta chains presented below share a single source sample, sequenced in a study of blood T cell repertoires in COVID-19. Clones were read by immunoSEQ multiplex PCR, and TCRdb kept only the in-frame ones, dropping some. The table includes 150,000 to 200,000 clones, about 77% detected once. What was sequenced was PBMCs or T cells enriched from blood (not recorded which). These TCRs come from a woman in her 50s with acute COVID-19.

This chain's CDR3 is CASSLQETQYF. The CDR3 DNA reads as TGCGCCAGCAGCCTTCAAGAGACCCAGTACTTC. The chain employs TRBV5-1 and TRBJ2-5; D unclear. Deletions cut 4 bases from V and 2 bases from J, with 3 bases between. The CDR3 has 11 residues. Germline V gene sequence: CDR1 SGHRS, CDR2 YFSETQ. Based on the CDR3 plus reference TRBV5-1 and TRBJ2-5, the full variable domain is KAGVTQTPRYLIKTRGQQVTLSCSPISGHRSVSWYQQTPGQGLQFLFEYFSETQRNKGNFPGRFSGRQFSNSRSEMNVSTLELGDSALYLCASSLQETQYFGPGTRLLVL.

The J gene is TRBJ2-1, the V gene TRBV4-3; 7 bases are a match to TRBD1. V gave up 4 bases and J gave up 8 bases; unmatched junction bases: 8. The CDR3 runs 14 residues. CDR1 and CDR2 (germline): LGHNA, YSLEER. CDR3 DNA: TGCGCCAGCAGCCGTGTAGGGGGCGAGTATGAGCAGTTCTTC. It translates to CASSRVGGEYEQFF.

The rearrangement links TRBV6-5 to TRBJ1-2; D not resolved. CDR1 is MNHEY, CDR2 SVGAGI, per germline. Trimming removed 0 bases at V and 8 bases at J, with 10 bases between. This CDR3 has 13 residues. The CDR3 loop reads CASSYSGESGYTF. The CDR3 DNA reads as TGTGCCAGCAGTTACTCCGGGGAAAGCGGCTACACCTTC.

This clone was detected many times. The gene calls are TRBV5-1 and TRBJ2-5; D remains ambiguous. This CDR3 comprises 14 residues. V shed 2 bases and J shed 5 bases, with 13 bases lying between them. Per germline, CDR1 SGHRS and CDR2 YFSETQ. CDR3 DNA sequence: TGCGCCAGCAGCTTCGGAGCGCCCAAGGAGACCCAGTACTTC. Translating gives CASSFGAPKETQYF.

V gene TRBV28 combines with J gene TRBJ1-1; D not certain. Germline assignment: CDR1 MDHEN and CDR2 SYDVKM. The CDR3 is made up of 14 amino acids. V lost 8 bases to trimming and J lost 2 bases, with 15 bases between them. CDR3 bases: TGTGCCAGCCACGAACAGCGGGGTAACACTGAAGCTTTCTTT. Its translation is CASHEQRGNTEAFF.

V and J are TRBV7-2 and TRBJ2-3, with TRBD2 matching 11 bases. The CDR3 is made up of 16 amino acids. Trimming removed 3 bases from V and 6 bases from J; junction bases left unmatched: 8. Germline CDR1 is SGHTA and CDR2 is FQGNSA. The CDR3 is CASSFTSGGLSDTQYF. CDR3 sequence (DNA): TGTGCCAGCAGCTTCACTAGCGGGGGCCTGTCGGATACGCAGTATTTT.

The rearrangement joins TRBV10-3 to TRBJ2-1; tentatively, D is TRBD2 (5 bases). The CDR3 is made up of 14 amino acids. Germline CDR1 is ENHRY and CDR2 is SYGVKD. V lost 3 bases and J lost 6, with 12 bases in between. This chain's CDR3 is CAISDSRGSNEQFF. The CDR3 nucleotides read TGTGCCATCAGTGATTCCCGAGGGTCCAATGAGCAGTTCTTC.

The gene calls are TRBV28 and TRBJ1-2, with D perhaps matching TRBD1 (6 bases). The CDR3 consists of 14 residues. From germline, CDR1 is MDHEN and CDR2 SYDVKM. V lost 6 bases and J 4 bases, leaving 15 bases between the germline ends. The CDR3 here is CASSPPQGTYGYTF. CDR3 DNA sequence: TGTGCCAGCAGCCCCCCTCAGGGGACCTATGGCTACACCTTC.

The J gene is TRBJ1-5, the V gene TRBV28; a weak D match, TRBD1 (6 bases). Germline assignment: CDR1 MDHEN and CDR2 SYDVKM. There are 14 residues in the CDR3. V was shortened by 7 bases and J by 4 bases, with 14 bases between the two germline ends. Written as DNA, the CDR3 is TGTGCCAGCATCAGCGGGACACCTAATCAGCCCCAGCATTTT. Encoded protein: CASISGTPNQPQHF.